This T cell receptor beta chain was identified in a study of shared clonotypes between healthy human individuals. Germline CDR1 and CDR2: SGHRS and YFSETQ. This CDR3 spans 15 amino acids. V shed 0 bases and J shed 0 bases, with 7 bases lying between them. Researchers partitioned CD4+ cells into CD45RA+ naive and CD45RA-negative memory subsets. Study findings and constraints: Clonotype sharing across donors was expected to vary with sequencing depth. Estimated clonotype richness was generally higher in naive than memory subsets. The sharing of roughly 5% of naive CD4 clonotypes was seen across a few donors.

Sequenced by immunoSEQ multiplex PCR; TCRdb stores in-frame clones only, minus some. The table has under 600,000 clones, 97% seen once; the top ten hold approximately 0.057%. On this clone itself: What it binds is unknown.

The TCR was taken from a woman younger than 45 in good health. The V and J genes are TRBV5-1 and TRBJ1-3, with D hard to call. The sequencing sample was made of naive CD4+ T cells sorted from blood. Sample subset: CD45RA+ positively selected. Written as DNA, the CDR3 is TGCGCCAGCAGCTTGGACAGCTACTCTGGAAACACCATATATTTT. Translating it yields CASSLDSYSGNTIYF.